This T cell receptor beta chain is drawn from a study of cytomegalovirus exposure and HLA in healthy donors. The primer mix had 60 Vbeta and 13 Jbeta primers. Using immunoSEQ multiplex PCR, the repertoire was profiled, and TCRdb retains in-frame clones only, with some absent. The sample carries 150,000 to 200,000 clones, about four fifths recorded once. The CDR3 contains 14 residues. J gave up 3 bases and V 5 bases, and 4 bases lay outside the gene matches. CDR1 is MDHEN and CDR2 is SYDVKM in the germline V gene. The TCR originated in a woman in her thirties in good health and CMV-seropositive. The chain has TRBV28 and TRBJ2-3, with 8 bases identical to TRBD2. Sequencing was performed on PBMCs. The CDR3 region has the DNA TGTGCCAGCAGTATCGGACTAGCAACAGATACGCAGTATTTT. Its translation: CASSIGLATDTQYF.